A selection of T cell receptor beta chains follows, all from one sample in a study of PD-1 blockade in classical Hodgkin lymphoma. Some clones are missing from TCRdb's copy, which holds only in-frame ones; the method was immunoSEQ multiplex PCR. The repertoire has about 86,000 clones, about nine tenths of them found once; the top ten carry approximately 22%. The specimen was peripheral blood mononuclear cells (PBMCs), collected at baseline. These receptors were obtained from a human donor with classical Hodgkin lymphoma. The CDR3 runs from the conserved cysteine through the conserved F or W. The D gene is left open where the match is weak. The listing skips clone size in some rows; elsewhere it reads once, few, many or a size class.

j_call | clone_size | d_call | v_call | cdr3_aa | cdr3_nt
TRBJ2-6 | - | - | TRBV7-9 | CASSLGDLSTPGANVLTF | TGTGCCAGCAGCTTAGGGGATTTGAGTACCCCTGGGGCCAACGTCCTGACTTTC
TRBJ1-2 | - | TRBD1 | TRBV7-9 | CASSLATGDNYGYTF | TGTGCCAGCAGCTTAGCGACAGGGGATAACTATGGCTACACCTTC
TRBJ1-3 | - | - | TRBV29-1 | CSVEEGAGNTIYF | TGCAGCGTTGAGGAGGGGGCTGGAAACACCATATATTTT
TRBJ1-1 | - | TRBD1 | TRBV5-6 | CASSSVPGQGAGGTEAFF | TGTGCCAGCAGCTCCGTACCGGGACAGGGGGCGGGTGGGACTGAAGCTTTCTTT
TRBJ1-3 | - | - | TRBV2 | CASRDLDRSGNTIYF | TGTGCCAGCAGGGACCTCGACCGTTCTGGAAACACCATATATTTT
TRBJ2-2 | - | TRBD1 | TRBV18 | CASSPIGGSDTGELFF | TGTGCCAGCTCACCAATAGGGGGCTCGGACACCGGGGAGCTGTTTTTT
TRBJ2-2 | - | - | TRBV10-3 | CAISERGTLNTGELFF | TGTGCCATCAGTGAGAGGGGTACCTTGAACACCGGGGAGCTGTTTTTT
TRBJ1-2 | few | TRBD1 | TRBV2 | CASSVQGAGGYTF | TGTGCCAGCAGTGTCCAGGGGGCCGGAGGCTACACCTTC
TRBJ2-1 | - | - | TRBV11-2 | CASSLEAVPSYNEQFF | TGTGCCAGCAGCTTAGAAGCGGTCCCCTCCTACAATGAGCAGTTCTTC
TRBJ1-1 | - | - | TRBV19 | CASSIGLVNTEAFF | TGTGCCAGTAGTATAGGTCTGGTGAACACTGAAGCTTTCTTT
TRBJ1-5 | - | - | TRBV7-9 | CASSPLGAYQPQHF | TGTGCCAGCAGCCCGCTAGGGGCTTATCAGCCCCAGCATTTT
TRBJ1-1 | - | - | TRBV10-1 | CASSAGQLMNTEAFF | TGCGCCAGCAGTGCAGGACAGTTGATGAACACTGAAGCTTTCTTT
TRBJ2-1 | - | TRBD2 | TRBV7-8 | CASSSGLLLPQQYNEQFF | TGTGCCAGCAGCTCGGGACTACTATTACCCCAACAATACAATGAGCAGTTCTTC
TRBJ2-4 | few | - | TRBV11-1 | CASSPQGLAKNIQYF | TGTGCCAGCAGCCCACAGGGCCTGGCCAAAAACATTCAGTACTTC
TRBJ1-1 | - | TRBD1 | TRBV29-1 | CSVATGTGSTEAFF | TGCAGCGTAGCTACCGGGACAGGGAGCACTGAAGCTTTCTTT
TRBJ1-2 | - | TRBD1 | TRBV4-3 | CASSPRLGQGVGYTF | TGCGCCAGCAGCCCTCGCCTGGGACAGGGTGTAGGCTACACCTTC
TRBJ1-1 | - | - | TRBV5-4 | CASSQRDTEAFF | TGTGCCAGCAGCCAACGTGACACTGAAGCTTTCTTT
TRBJ2-3 | - | TRBD2 | TRBV5-6 | CASSLLGTSGTGDTQYF | TGTGCCAGCAGCTTACTCGGGACTAGCGGGACGGGGGATACGCAGTATTTT
TRBJ1-2 | once | - | TRBV9 | CASSVDGSRTYGYTF | TGTGCCAGCAGCGTAGATGGCAGCAGAACCTATGGCTACACCTTC
TRBJ1-3 | - | - | TRBV27 | CASSPGVSGNTIYF | TGTGCCAGCAGTCCAGGGGTCTCTGGAAACACCATATATTTT
TRBJ2-7 | once | - | TRBV30 | CAWNRGMTYEQYF | TGTGCCTGGAACCGGGGGATGACCTACGAGCAGTACTTC
TRBJ1-3 | - | - | TRBV2 | CASSEGRGNSGNTIYF | TGTGCCAGCAGTGAGGGCAGGGGAAACTCTGGAAACACCATATATTTT
TRBJ2-7 | - | TRBD2 | TRBV7-2 | CASSLYLAASYEQYF | TGTGCCAGCAGCTTGTATCTAGCGGCCAGCTACGAGCAGTACTTC
TRBJ2-7 | once | - | TRBV28 | CASSSPSGGATYEQYF | TGTGCCAGCAGTTCCCCTAGTGGAGGGGCCACCTACGAGCAGTACTTC
TRBJ2-7 | - | - | TRBV19 | CASSQTGRSSYEQYF | TGTGCCAGTAGCCAAACAGGGCGTAGCTCCTACGAGCAGTACTTC
TRBJ2-7 | - | - | TRBV19 | CASSTIGRGYEQYF | TGTGCCAGTAGTACAATAGGACGAGGCTACGAGCAGTACTTC
TRBJ2-1 | - | TRBD2 | TRBV10-3 | CAISGTSGRAYSEQFF | TGTGCCATCAGTGGGACTAGCGGGAGGGCATACAGTGAGCAGTTCTTC
TRBJ2-1 | - | TRBD2 | TRBV5-8 | CASSRGSWGWDEQFF | TGTGCCAGCAGCCGCGGGAGTTGGGGCTGGGATGAGCAGTTCTTC
TRBJ1-2 | - | TRBD1 | TRBV30 | CAWTGQGEIGYYGYTF | TGTGCCTGGACCGGACAGGGGGAAATTGGATACTATGGCTACACCTTC
TRBJ2-7 | - | - | TRBV15 | CATSRDRANRYEQYF | TGTGCCACCAGCAGAGATCGGGCGAACCGCTACGAGCAGTACTTC
TRBJ1-4 | - | - | TRBV13 | CASSGGDEKLFF | TGTGCCAGCAGCGGGGGGGATGAAAAACTGTTTTTT
TRBJ1-5 | - | - | TRBV5-5 | CASSLEAGNQPQHF | TGTGCCAGCAGCTTGGAGGCCGGCAATCAGCCCCAGCATTTT
TRBJ1-4 | - | TRBD1 | TRBV6-4 | CASREPTGAVNEKLFF | TGTGCCAGCAGGGAACCCACAGGGGCGGTTAATGAAAAACTGTTTTTT
TRBJ2-5 | - | TRBD2 | TRBV11-1 | CASSREGLGQETQYF | TGTGCCAGCAGCCGAGAAGGACTAGGTCAAGAGACCCAGTACTTC
TRBJ2-5 | - | - | TRBV7-9 | CASSADLLLKETQYF | TGTGCCAGCAGCGCGGACTTGCTGCTCAAAGAGACCCAGTACTTC
TRBJ2-7 | - | - | TRBV28 | CASSTSRGEQYF | TGTGCCAGCAGTACTAGCAGGGGCGAGCAGTACTTC
TRBJ2-6 | - | - | TRBV7-6 | CASSSSAGANVLTF | TGTGCCAGCAGCTCCAGCGCTGGGGCCAACGTCCTGACTTTC
TRBJ1-2 | - | - | TRBV13 | CASSPPPRGRTDGYTF | TGTGCCAGCAGCCCGCCCCCTCGGGGAAGGACGGATGGCTACACCTTC
TRBJ2-7 | - | TRBD2 | TRBV19 | CASSPGLAGGVSYEQYF | TGTGCCAGTAGCCCGGGACTAGCGGGAGGTGTCTCCTACGAGCAGTACTTC
TRBJ2-7 | once | - | TRBV4-1 | CASSQGTAGRIGEQYF | TGCGCCAGCAGCCAAGGTACGGCGGGGCGGATTGGCGAGCAGTACTTC
TRBJ2-5 | - | - | TRBV6-1 | CASSETTIRETQYF | TGTGCCAGCAGTGAAACGACTATTCGGGAGACCCAGTACTTC
TRBJ2-7 | - | - | TRBV7-9 | CASSLNMGEQYF | TGTGCCAGCAGCTTAAATATGGGCGAGCAGTACTTC
TRBJ2-7 | - | - | TRBV4-1 | CASSRDPGEVVSEQYF | TGCGCCAGCAGCCGCGATCCCGGGGAGGTCGTGTCGGAGCAGTACTTC
TRBJ1-2 | - | - | TRBV30 | CAWSVQDLTSYGYTF | TGTGCCTGGAGTGTACAAGACTTGACGTCCTATGGCTACACCTTC
TRBJ2-7 | - | TRBD1 | TRBV28 | CASRRQGGTYEQYF | TGTGCCAGCAGGAGACAGGGGGGTACCTACGAGCAGTACTTC
TRBJ2-1 | - | TRBD2 | TRBV11-3 | CASSPAGAGGLNEQFF | TGTGCCAGCAGCCCGGCGGGCGCGGGAGGATTGAATGAGCAGTTCTTC
TRBJ1-5 | - | - | TRBV7-8 | CASSLDRGQPQHF | TGTGCCAGCAGCTTAGATCGGGGACAGCCCCAGCATTTT